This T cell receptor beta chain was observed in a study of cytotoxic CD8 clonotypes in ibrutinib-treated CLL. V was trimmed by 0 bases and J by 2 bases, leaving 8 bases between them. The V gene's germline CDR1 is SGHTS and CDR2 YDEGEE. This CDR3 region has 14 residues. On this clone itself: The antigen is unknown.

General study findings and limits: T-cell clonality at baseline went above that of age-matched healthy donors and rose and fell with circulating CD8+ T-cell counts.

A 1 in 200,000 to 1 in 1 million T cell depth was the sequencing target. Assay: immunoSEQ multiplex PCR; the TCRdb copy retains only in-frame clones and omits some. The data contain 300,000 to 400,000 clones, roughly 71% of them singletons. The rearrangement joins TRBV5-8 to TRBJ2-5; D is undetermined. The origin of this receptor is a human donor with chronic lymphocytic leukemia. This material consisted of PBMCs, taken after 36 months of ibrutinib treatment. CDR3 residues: CASSLGVLQETQYF. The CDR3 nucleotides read TGTGCCAGCAGCTTGGGTGTCTTGCAAGAGACCCAGTACTTC.